This TCR beta chain is from a study of cytomegalovirus exposure and HLA in healthy donors. Study context: Findings of an earlier analysis included 90 million to 120 million unique TCR beta sequences from 190 million or so T cells. HLA-typed donors contributed about 85 million unique TCRs, which were held in an early data release. Findings of the study overall: DRB1 showed the most TCR associations and HLA-C the fewest in a later analysis, as rates varied by HLA locus.

Primers included in the PCR were 60 Vbeta and 13 Jbeta primers. Profiled with immunoSEQ multiplex PCR; TCRdb holds only in-frame clones, not every one. This sample has some 130,000 clones; about 78% occur once, and the top ten carry 2.9%. V trimming: 5 bases; J trimming: 8 bases; junction bases outside the gene matches: 8. This CDR3 has 13 amino acids. CDR1 is SGHNT, CDR2 YYREEE, per germline (reference sequence). Regarding this clone: What it binds is not known.

The specimen was PBMCs. The sequence was obtained from a human donor in good health. The chain links TRBV5-4 to TRBJ1-2; 8 bases fit TRBD1. The CDR3 loop reads CASSLDRETGYTF. DNA of the CDR3: TGTGCCAGCAGTCTGGACAGGGAAACAGGCTACACCTTC.